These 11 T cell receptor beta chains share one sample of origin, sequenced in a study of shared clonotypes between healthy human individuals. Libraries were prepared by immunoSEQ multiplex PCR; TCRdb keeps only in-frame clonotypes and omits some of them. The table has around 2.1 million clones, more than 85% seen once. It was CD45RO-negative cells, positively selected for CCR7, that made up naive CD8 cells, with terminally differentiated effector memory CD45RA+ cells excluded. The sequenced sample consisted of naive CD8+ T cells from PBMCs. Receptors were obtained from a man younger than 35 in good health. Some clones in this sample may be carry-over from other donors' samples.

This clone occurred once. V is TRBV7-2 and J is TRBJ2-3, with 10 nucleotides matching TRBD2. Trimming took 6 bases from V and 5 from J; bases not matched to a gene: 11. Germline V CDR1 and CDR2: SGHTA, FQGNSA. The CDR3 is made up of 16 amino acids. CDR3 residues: CASSWVAGGLGDTQYF. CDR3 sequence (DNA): TGTGCCAGCAGTTGGGTAGCGGGAGGTCTTGGAGATACGCAGTATTTT.

The CDR3 DNA reads TGCGCCAGCAGCTCCCTAGAAGGGGGCAGTGCCTACGAGCAGTACTTC. Its protein product is CASSSLEGGSAYEQYF. The rearrangement joins TRBV5-1 to TRBJ2-7, with 7 bases that match TRBD1. Germline assignment: CDR1 SGHRS and CDR2 YFSETQ. The CDR3 spans 16 residues. V lost 3 bases to trimming and J lost 2 bases; unmatched junction nucleotides: 11.

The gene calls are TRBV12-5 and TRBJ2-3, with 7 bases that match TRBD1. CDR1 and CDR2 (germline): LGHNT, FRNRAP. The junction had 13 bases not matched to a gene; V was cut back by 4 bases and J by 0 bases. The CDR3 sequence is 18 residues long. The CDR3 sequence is CASGSQKATGYSTDTQYF. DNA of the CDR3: TGTGCTAGTGGTTCCCAGAAAGCGACAGGGTATAGCACAGATACGCAGTATTTT.

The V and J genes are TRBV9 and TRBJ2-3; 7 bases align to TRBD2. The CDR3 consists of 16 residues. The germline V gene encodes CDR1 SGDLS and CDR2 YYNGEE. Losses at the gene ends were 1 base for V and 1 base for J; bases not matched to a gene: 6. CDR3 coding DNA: TGTGCCAGCAGCGTAATGGCGGGGGATCGCACAGATACGCAGTATTTT. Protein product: CASSVMAGDRTDTQYF.

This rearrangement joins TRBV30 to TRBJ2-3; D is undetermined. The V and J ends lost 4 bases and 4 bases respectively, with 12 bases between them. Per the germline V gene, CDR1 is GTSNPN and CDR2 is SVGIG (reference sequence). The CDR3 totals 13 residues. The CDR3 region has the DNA TGTGCCTGGATCACGTCCCTGTCAGATACGCAGTATTTT. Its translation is CAWITSLSDTQYF. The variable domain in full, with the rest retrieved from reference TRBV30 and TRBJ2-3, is SQTIHQWPATLVQPVGSPLSLECTVEGTSNPNLYWYRQAAGRGLQLLFYSVGIGQISSEVPQNLSASRPQDRQFILSSKKLLLSDSGFYLCAWITSLSDTQYFGPGTRLTVL.

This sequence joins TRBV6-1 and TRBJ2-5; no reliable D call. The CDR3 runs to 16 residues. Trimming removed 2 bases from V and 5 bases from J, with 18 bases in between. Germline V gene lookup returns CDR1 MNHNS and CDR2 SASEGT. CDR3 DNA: TGTGCCAGCAGTGAAAGGAAGGCGAGAATTGGTGAGACCCAGTACTTC. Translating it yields CASSERKARIGETQYF.

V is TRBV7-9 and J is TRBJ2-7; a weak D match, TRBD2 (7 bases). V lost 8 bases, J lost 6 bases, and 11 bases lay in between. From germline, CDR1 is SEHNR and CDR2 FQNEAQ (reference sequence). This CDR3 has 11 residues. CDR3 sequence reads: CASEGGSEQYF. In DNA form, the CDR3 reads TGTGCCAGCGAGGGGGGGTCCGAGCAGTACTTC.

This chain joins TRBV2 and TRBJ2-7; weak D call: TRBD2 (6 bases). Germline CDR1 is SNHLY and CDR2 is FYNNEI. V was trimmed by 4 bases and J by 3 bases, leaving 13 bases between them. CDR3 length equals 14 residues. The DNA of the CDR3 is TGTGCCAGCAGTGGACGGAGGGGTGGCTACGAGCAGTACTTC. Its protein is CASSGRRGGYEQYF. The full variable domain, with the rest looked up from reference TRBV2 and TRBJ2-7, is EPEVTQTPSHQVTQMGQEVILRCVPISNHLYFYWYRQILGQKVEFLVSFYNNEISEKSEIFDDQFSVERPDGSNFTLKIRSTKLEDSAMYFCASSGRRGGYEQYFGPGTRLTVT.

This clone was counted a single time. Here the CDR3 reads CASSVGQFPYSPYGYTF. The DNA of the CDR3 is TGTGCCAGCAGCGTGGGACAGTTCCCCTATTCCCCTTATGGCTACACCTTC. The chain is built from TRBV9 and TRBJ1-2; 7 nucleotides align to TRBD1. The CDR3 length is 17 residues. Germline assignment: CDR1 SGDLS and CDR2 YYNGEE. Unmatched junction bases numbered 15, after V lost 2 bases and J lost 5 bases.

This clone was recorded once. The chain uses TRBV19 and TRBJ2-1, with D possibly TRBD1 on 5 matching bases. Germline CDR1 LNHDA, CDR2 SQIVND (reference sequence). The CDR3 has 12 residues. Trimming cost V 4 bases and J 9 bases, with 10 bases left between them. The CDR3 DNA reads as TGTGCCAGTAGTAGAAGGGGAAGTGAGCAGTTCTTC. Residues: CASSRRGSEQFF.

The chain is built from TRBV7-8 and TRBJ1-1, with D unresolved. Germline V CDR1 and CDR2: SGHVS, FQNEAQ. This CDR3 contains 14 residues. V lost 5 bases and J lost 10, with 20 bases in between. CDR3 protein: CASSPPGLVRGAFF. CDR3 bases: TGTGCCAGCAGCCCCCCGGGCCTAGTTCGAGGAGCTTTCTTT.